A single sample is the source of the 29 T cell receptor beta chains below, sequenced in a study of T cell repertoires in cytomegalovirus infection. TCRdb called the reads again in MiXCR, with one record for every CDR3 protein. This sample yields some 300,000 distinct CDR3 sequences, of which roughly an eighth are seen a single time; 7% to 9.5% belongs to the top ten. The sequenced material came from PBMCs. The receptors were sampled from a human donor in good health (CMV status not recorded). Some clones in this sample may be carry-over from other donors' samples.

In its sample, this clonotype was seen many times. The V call is TRBV2, the J call TRBJ1-1; TRBD1 matches 8 bases. CDR3 length: 13 amino acids. V shed 6 bases and J 3 bases; nucleotides not matched to a gene: 3. Germline CDR1 is SNHLY and CDR2 is FYNNEI. CDR3 DNA sequence: TGTGCCAGCAGCGACAGGGGAGACACTGAAGCTTTCTTT. It codes for CASSDRGDTEAFF.

The table lists this clonotype with many counts. This chain connects TRBV5-1 to TRBJ1-4; D unresolved. The germline CDR1 and CDR2 sequences are SGHRS and YFSETQ. There are 14 residues in the CDR3. The V end lost 3 bases, the J end lost 4 bases, and 10 bases lay between the germline ends. The CDR3 protein is CASSWLSYNEKLFF. The CDR3 DNA reads TGCGCCAGCAGCTGGTTAAGTTATAATGAAAAACTGTTTTTT.

This clonotype was counted a few times. This rearrangement joins TRBV23-1 to TRBJ1-2; unclear D gene. TRBV23-1 falls under the ORF class, with uncertain function. V shed 5 bases and J shed 3 bases, with 16 bases lying between them. The CDR3 runs to 15 residues. CDR3 loop: CASSSPPRKYYGYTF. CDR3 in DNA: TGCGCCAGCAGTTCCCCCCCCAGAAAATACTATGGCTACACCTTC.

This chain joins TRBV19 and TRBJ2-7, with D perhaps being TRBD1 or TRBD2 (5 bases each). The length of the CDR3 is 14 residues. In germline, CDR1 is LNHDA, CDR2 SQIVND (reference sequence). With 3 bases removed from V and 3 bases from J, the gap between germline ends came to 12 bases. CDR3 sequence: CASSIYGGNYEQYF. The CDR3 DNA sequence: TGTGCCAGTAGTATTTATGGGGGAAACTACGAGCAGTACTTC.

V gene TRBV12-3 or TRBV12-4 combines with J gene TRBJ2-5; 7 nucleotides align to TRBD1. V lost 6 bases to trimming and J lost 1 base; unmatched junction nucleotides: 2. The CDR3 is 13 residues long. The CDR3 region has the DNA TGTGCCAGCAGGACAGGGATCCAAGAGACCCAGTACTTC. As protein: CASRTGIQETQYF.

This clonotype has more than one count but fewer than ten. This chain joins TRBV29-1 and TRBJ2-3; 16 nucleotides align to TRBD2. V shed 7 bases and J 4 bases; nucleotides not matched to a gene: 8. Germline assignment: CDR1 SQVTM and CDR2 ANQGSEA. The CDR3 has 16 residues. As DNA, the CDR3 is TGCAGCGGAGGAGGGACTAGCGGGAGGGCCCCAGATACGCAGTATTTT. It specifies CSGGGTSGRAPDTQYF.

In this sample, this clonotype turned up a few times. The V and J genes are TRBV5-6 and TRBJ2-4; maybe TRBD2 (5 bases). Per the germline V gene, CDR1 is SGHDT and CDR2 is YYEEEE. The CDR3 has 14 residues. Trimming removed 2 bases at V and 5 bases at J, with 11 bases between. DNA for the CDR3: TGTGCCAGCAGCTTAAGGACTTGGCAAAACATTCAGTACTTC. Amino acids: CASSLRTWQNIQYF.

This clonotype showed up many times. The chain joins TRBV6-2 or TRBV6-3 to TRBJ1-1, with a possible D match to TRBD1 (5 bases). Germline CDR1 and CDR2: MNHEY and SVGEGT. CDR3 size: 12 residues. Trimming took off 7 bases at V and 4 bases at J, with 10 bases between the two ends. CDR3 bases: TGTGCCAGCACTCAGAGGGGCACTGAAGCTTTCTTT. Translating it yields CASTQRGTEAFF.

This sequence joins TRBV13 and TRBJ2-7, with 8 bases fitting TRBD2. Germline CDR1 reads PRHDT; CDR2 reads FYEKMQ (reference sequence). With 5 bases clipped from V and 1 base from J, the junction kept 10 bases outside the gene matches. The CDR3 runs 16 residues. CDR3 region: CASSARLAPLSYEQYF. The CDR3 DNA reads TGTGCCAGCAGCGCGAGACTAGCGCCCCTTTCCTACGAGCAGTACTTC.

This clonotype has a handful of counts. This rearrangement joins TRBV29-1 to TRBJ2-1; TRBD1 is a possible D gene (5 bases). The CDR3 has 15 residues. Germline-derived CDR1 and CDR2 are SQVTM and ANQGSEA. V gave up 0 bases and J gave up 4 bases, with 13 bases separating them. For the CDR3, the DNA is TGCAGCGTTGAAGATTCGGACACCGCTTACAATGAGCAGTTCTTC. Translated, it gives CSVEDSDTAYNEQFF.

The table lists this clonotype with many counts. The chain is built from TRBV7-9 and TRBJ2-3; the D gene is possibly TRBD2 (6 bases). Trimming cost V 3 bases and J 1 base, with 17 bases left between them. CDR1 and CDR2 (germline): SEHNR, FQNEAQ (reference sequence). The CDR3 sequence is 17 residues long. The CDR3, as DNA: TGTGCCAGCAGCTTCTTCGCTAGCGTCCGAGGCACAGATACGCAGTATTTT. Its translation is CASSFFASVRGTDTQYF.

The rearrangement links TRBV28 to TRBJ1-2; unclear D gene. Germline V CDR1 and CDR2: MDHEN, SYDVKM. Trimming shortened V by 8 bases and J by 4 bases, and 14 bases separated the two germline ends. The CDR3 loop spans 13 amino acids. The CDR3 DNA reads as TGTGCCAGCTGCCCCTTGCCGTTCTATGGCTACACCTTC. Translating it yields CASCPLPFYGYTF.

The table lists this clonotype with a few counts. The chain recombines TRBV20-1 with TRBJ1-6; no clear D gene. This CDR3 has 11 residues. V dropped 7 bases and J dropped 5 bases, with 6 bases sitting between them. Germline CDR1 reads DFQATT; CDR2 reads SNEGSKA (reference sequence). The CDR3: CSVGNNSPLHF. The DNA of the CDR3 is TGCAGTGTGGGAAATAATTCACCCCTCCACTTT.

The chain links TRBV6-6 to TRBJ1-2; 8 bases are a match to TRBD1. Germline V gene data show CDR1 as MNHNY and CDR2 as SVGAGI (reference sequence). The CDR3 sequence is 13 residues long. V was clipped by 4 bases and J by 8 bases; unmatched bases: 6. CDR3 sequence: CASSSGQVLGYTF. As DNA, the CDR3 is TGTGCCAGCAGTTCGGGACAGGTCCTCGGCTACACCTTC.

The table lists this clonotype with a few counts. The chain has TRBV12-3 or TRBV12-4 and TRBJ2-3; 8 bases are a match to TRBD2. V shed 6 bases, J shed 2 bases, and the junction held 4 bases outside the gene matches. The CDR3 extends over 14 amino acids. CDR3 protein: CASSPAGATDTQYF. CDR3 nucleotides: TGTGCCAGCAGCCCAGCGGGGGCCACAGATACGCAGTATTTT.

This clonotype was detected many times. The chain links TRBV11-3 to TRBJ1-1; 8 nucleotides agree with TRBD1. This CDR3 contains 12 residues. The V and J ends lost 5 bases and 12 bases, in that order; junction bases with no gene match: 8. Germline loops: CDR1 SGHNT, CDR2 YENEEA. The CDR3 region is CASSGDRGRTFF. The DNA for the CDR3 is TGTGCCAGCAGCGGTGACAGGGGTCGAACTTTCTTT.

This clonotype was observed many times. V usage is TRBV7-9 and J usage is TRBJ1-1; tentatively, D is TRBD1 (5 bases). CDR3 length: 12 amino acids. Germline V gene sequence: CDR1 SEHNR, CDR2 FQNEAQ (reference sequence). Trimming cost V 6 bases and J 8 bases, with 13 bases left between them. The CDR3 region has the DNA TGTGCCAGCAGAGGGACCAGTGGCGAAGCTTTCTTT. Protein: CASRGTSGEAFF.

This chain links TRBV20-1 with TRBJ2-3; no definite D call. The germline gives CDR1 DFQATT, CDR2 SNEGSKA (reference sequence). Trimming took 2 bases from V and 10 from J, leaving 7 bases between them. This CDR3 has 10 residues. The CDR3 is CSARRVAQYF. The CDR3 DNA reads as TGCAGTGCTAGACGGGTAGCGCAGTATTTT.

For this clonotype: With a much larger clone just one base away, this may be a read error. The rearrangement links TRBV20-1 to TRBJ2-3; possible D gene TRBD2, 6 bases. CDR1 and CDR2 (germline): DFQATT, SNEGSKA (reference sequence). The CDR3 contains 15 residues. The CDR3 nucleotides are TGCAGTACTAGCCCCGGGACCTCCCGCACAGATACGCAGTATTTT. As protein: CSTSPGTSRTDTQYF.

In its sample, this clonotype was seen many times. The chain couples TRBV12-3 or TRBV12-4 to TRBJ1-2; D is uncertain. This CDR3 is built from 17 residues. V dropped 5 bases and J dropped 0 bases, with 19 bases sitting between them. The DNA of the CDR3 is TGTGCCAGCAGTATATCACCCGGACGGGAAGCTAACTATGGCTACACCTTC. Protein sequence: CASSISPGREANYGYTF.

This chain links TRBV20-1 with TRBJ2-5; 11 nucleotides align to TRBD2. Germline CDR1 and CDR2: DFQATT and SNEGSKA (reference sequence). V trimming: 4 bases; J trimming: 5 bases; junction bases outside the gene matches: 9. The CDR3 runs 15 residues. CDR3 in DNA: TGCAGTGCTACTGGACTAGCGGGCCACGAGGAGACCCAGTACTTC. It specifies CSATGLAGHEETQYF.

This clonotype was observed many times. V and J are TRBV7-8 and TRBJ2-2; TRBD1 aligns across 7 bases. CDR1 and CDR2 from the germline V gene are SGHVS and FQNEAQ. The CDR3 runs 21 residues. J gave up 7 bases and V 2 bases, and 25 bases lay outside the gene matches. The CDR3 coding sequence is TGTGCCAGCAGCTTAATAGAAATGACAGGGCAAAGGGACAAAGAGTTCGGGGAGCTGTTTTTT. It is translated as CASSLIEMTGQRDKEFGELFF.

This rearrangement joins TRBV28 to TRBJ1-2; D gene ambiguous. Germline V gives CDR1 MDHEN, CDR2 SYDVKM. The germline V and J ends were trimmed by 6 bases and 0 bases, with 8 bases remaining between them. The length of the CDR3 is 13 residues. DNA for the CDR3: TGTGCCAGCAGGGCTTTAGCTAACTATGGCTACACCTTC. It specifies CASRALANYGYTF.

This clonotype was seen only a few times. The V call is TRBV7-9, the J call TRBJ2-2; 12 positions match TRBD1. The CDR3 covers 20 residues. V shed 4 bases, J shed 1 base, and the junction held 13 bases outside the gene matches. CDR1 SEHNR and CDR2 FQNEAQ come from the germline V gene (reference sequence). The CDR3 loop reads CASSSTRPGQGAKNTGELFF. CDR3 coding DNA: TGTGCCAGCAGCTCTACAAGACCGGGACAGGGGGCGAAGAACACCGGGGAGCTGTTTTTT.

This clonotype was seen ten or more times. The DNA for the CDR3 is TGTGCCAGCACCTCAAGCGGGAGGAAGCAAGAGACCCAGTACTTC. Translating it yields CASTSSGRKQETQYF. This rearrangement joins TRBV6-2 or TRBV6-3 to TRBJ2-5, with 9 bases matching TRBD2. CDR1 MNHEY and CDR2 SVGEGT come from the germline V gene. This CDR3 is built from 15 residues. Trimming cost V 7 bases and J 2 bases; bases outside gene matches: 8.

This clonotype was detected only a few times. Written as DNA, the CDR3 is TGTGCCAGCAGCTTAGGGCAGAATTACTACGAGCAGTACTTC. As protein: CASSLGQNYYEQYF. V gene TRBV7-9 combines with J gene TRBJ2-7; D remains ambiguous. With 1 base removed from V and 3 bases from J, the gap between germline ends came to 10 bases. The CDR3 covers 14 residues. Germline CDR1 is SEHNR and CDR2 is FQNEAQ (reference sequence).

The table lists this clonotype with many counts. J is TRBJ2-3 and V is TRBV7-2; the D call may be TRBD1 or TRBD2 (5 bases each). The CDR3 consists of 14 residues. Deletions cut 3 bases from V and 1 base from J, with 8 bases between. Germline V gene lookup returns CDR1 SGHTA and CDR2 FQGNSA. The CDR3 region has the DNA TGTGCCAGCAGCTTCGAGGGACGCACAGATACGCAGTATTTT. Amino acids: CASSFEGRTDTQYF.

This clonotype has ten or more counts. The CDR3 coding sequence is TGTGCCAGCAGCTCCGGACTAGCGGGATCCGCGGAGTACTTC. It translates to CASSSGLAGSAEYF. The chain employs TRBV7-9 and TRBJ2-4; TRBD2 matches at 12 bases. V trimming: 4 bases; J trimming: 14 bases; junction bases outside the gene matches: 9. CDR3 length: 14 amino acids. CDR1 SEHNR and CDR2 FQNEAQ come from the germline V gene (reference sequence).

The chain uses TRBV28 and TRBJ1-5; 10 bases fit TRBD1. This CDR3 has 15 amino acids. J lost 7 bases, V lost 6 bases, and 9 bases had no gene match. The germline V gene encodes CDR1 MDHEN and CDR2 SYDVKM. In nucleotides, the CDR3 is TGTGCCAGCAGACCAGACAGGGGGCAGGGACAGCCCCAGCATTTT. It yields the protein CASRPDRGQGQPQHF.